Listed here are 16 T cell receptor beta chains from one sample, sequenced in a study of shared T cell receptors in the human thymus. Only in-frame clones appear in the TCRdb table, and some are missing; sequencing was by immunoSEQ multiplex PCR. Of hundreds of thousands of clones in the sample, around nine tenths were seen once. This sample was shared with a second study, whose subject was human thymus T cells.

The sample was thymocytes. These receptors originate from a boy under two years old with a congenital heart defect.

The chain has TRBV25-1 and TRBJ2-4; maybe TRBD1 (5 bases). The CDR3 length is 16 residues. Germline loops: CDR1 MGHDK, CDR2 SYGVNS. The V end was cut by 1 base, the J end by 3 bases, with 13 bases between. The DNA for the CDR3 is TGTGCCAGCAGTGAATCGAACAGGCAGGACAAAAACATTCAGTACTTC. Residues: CASSESNRQDKNIQYF.

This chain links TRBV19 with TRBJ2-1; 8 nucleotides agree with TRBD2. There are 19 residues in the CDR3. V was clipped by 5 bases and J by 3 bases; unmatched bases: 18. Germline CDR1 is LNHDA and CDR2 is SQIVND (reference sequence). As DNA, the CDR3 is TGTGCCAGTAGTGAGAGCGGGGGCCGTCCTTCTGGGTACTACAATGAGCAGTTCTTC. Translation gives CASSESGGRPSGYYNEQFF.

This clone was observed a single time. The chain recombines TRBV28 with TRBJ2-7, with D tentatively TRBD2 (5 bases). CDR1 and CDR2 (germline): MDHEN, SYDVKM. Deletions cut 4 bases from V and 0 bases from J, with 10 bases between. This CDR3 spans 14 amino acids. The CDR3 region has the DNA TGTGCCAGCAGTTCGCGGAGGATCTCCTACGAGCAGTACTTC. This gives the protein CASSSRRISYEQYF.

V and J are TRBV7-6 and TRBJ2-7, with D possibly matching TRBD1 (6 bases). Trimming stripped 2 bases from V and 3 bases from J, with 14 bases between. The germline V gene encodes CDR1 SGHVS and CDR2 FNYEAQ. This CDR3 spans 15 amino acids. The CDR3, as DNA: TGTGCCAGCAGCTTATCAGGAGACAGGAGCTACGAGCAGTACTTC. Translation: CASSLSGDRSYEQYF.

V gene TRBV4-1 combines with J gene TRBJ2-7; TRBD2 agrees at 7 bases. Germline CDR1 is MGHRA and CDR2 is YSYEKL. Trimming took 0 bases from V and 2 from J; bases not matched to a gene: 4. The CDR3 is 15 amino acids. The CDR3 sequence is CASSQEGGNPYEQYF. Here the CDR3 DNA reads TGCGCCAGCAGCCAAGAGGGAGGGAACCCCTACGAGCAGTACTTC.

CDR3 sequence: CASSQYPRRRNEKLFF. CDR3 nucleotides: TGCGCCAGCAGCCAATACCCGAGGCGCCGTAATGAAAAACTGTTTTTT. The J gene is TRBJ1-4, the V gene TRBV4-3; D is ambiguous. Germline assignment: CDR1 LGHNA and CDR2 YSLEER. This CDR3 region has 16 residues. The V and J ends lost 2 bases and 4 bases respectively, with 14 bases between them.

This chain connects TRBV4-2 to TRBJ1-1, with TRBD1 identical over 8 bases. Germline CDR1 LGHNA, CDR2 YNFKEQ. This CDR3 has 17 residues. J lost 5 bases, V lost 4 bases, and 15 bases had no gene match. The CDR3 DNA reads TGTGCCAGCAGCCTCTCCTGGAGGACAGGGCGAGGGACTGAAGCTTTCTTT. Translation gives CASSLSWRTGRGTEAFF.

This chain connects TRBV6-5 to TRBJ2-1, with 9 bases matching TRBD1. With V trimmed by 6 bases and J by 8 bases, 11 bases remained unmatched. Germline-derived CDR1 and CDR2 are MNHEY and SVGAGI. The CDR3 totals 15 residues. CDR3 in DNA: TGTGCCAGCAGCCCCGGGACAGGGACGATAGATGAGCAGTTCTTC. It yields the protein CASSPGTGTIDEQFF.

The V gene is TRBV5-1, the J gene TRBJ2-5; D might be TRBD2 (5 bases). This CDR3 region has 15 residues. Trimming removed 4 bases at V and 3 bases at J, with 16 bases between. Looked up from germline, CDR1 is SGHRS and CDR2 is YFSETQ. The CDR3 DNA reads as TGCGCCAGCAGCCGCGGTCCCGGGCGGGAAGAGACCCAGTACTTC. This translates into CASSRGPGREETQYF.

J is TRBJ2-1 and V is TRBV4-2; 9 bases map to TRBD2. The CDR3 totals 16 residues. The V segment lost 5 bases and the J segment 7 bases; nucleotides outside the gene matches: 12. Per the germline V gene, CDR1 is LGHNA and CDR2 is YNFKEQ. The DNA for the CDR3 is TGTGCCAGCAGCGACGAGCGGGAGGCTCCCCATAATGAGCAGTTCTTC. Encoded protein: CASSDEREAPHNEQFF.

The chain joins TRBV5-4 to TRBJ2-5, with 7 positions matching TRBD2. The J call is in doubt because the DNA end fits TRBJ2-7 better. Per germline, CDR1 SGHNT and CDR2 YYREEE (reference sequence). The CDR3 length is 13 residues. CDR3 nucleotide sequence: TGTGCCAGCAGCTCACCCAAGCGGGGCGAGCAGTACTTC. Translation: CASSSPKRGEQYF.

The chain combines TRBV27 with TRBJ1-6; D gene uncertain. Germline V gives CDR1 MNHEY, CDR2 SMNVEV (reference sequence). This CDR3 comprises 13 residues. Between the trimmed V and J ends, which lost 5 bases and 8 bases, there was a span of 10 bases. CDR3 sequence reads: CASSTVGDSPLHF. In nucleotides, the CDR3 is TGTGCCAGCAGTACCGTCGGGGATTCACCCCTCCACTTT.

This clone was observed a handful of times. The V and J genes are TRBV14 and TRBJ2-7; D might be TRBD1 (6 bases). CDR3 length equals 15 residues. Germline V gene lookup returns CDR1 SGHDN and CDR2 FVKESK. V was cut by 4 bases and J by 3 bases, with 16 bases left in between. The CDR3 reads CASSPSTGSDYEQYF. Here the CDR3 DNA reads TGTGCCAGCAGCCCCTCGACAGGCTCCGACTACGAGCAGTACTTC. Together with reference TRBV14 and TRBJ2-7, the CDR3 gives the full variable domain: EAGVTQFPSHSVIEKGQTVTLRCDPISGHDNLYWYRRVMGKEIKFLLHFVKESKQDESGMPNNRFLAERTGGTYSTLKVQPAELEDSGVYFCASSPSTGSDYEQYFGPGTRLTVT.

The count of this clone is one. The CDR3 loop reads CASSSGGSYNEQFF. The CDR3 DNA reads TGTGCCAGCAGCTCGGGGGGCTCCTACAATGAGCAGTTCTTC. The V gene is TRBV7-9, the J gene TRBJ2-1; 7 bases fit TRBD2. V lost 4 bases, J lost 0 bases, and 0 bases stayed unmatched. This CDR3 is built from 14 residues. CDR1 is SEHNR and CDR2 is FQNEAQ in the germline V gene (reference sequence).

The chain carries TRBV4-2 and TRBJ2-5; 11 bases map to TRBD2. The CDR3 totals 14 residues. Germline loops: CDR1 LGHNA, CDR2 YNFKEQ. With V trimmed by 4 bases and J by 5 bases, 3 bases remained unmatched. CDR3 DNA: TGTGCCAGCAGCCCGCTAGCGGGAGGTGAGACCCAGTACTTC. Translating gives CASSPLAGGETQYF.

The CDR3 region has the DNA TGTGCCTGGAGCCCAGCGGGAGGGCCACAAGAGACCCAGTACTTC. Translated: CAWSPAGGPQETQYF. The chain combines TRBV30 with TRBJ2-5; 10 bases line up with TRBD2. This CDR3 comprises 15 residues. Losses at the gene ends were 3 bases for V and 2 bases for J; bases not matched to a gene: 6. Looked up from germline, CDR1 is GTSNPN and CDR2 is SVGIG (reference sequence).